The 16 T cell receptor beta chains below all came from one sample that was sequenced in a study of early T cells in non-severe SARS-CoV-2 infection. In TCRdb, the 5' RACE reads were re-called with MiXCR into one record per CDR3 protein. The data hold more than 50,000 distinct CDR3 sequences, with around 6% observed a single time. The sample was whole blood. The receptor set was obtained from an adult who was a healthcare worker with PCR-confirmed SARS-CoV-2 infection or an uninfected control (not recorded which).

This clonotype was recorded at least ten times. The CDR3, as DNA: TGCAGTGCTACAACTCGGACATCAGGTATCTACGAGCAGTACTTC. Encoded protein: CSATTRTSGIYEQYF. V and J are TRBV20-1 and TRBJ2-7, with D possibly being TRBD1 (5 bases). The germline V gene encodes CDR1 DFQATT and CDR2 SNEGSKA (reference sequence). This CDR3 contains 15 residues. Trimming stripped 4 bases from V and 3 bases from J, with 19 bases between.

This chain connects TRBV30 to TRBJ2-2, with 10 nucleotides matching TRBD1. After removal of 4 bases from V and 4 bases from J, the junction contained 6 bases not matched to a gene. Germline V gene lookup returns CDR1 GTSNPN and CDR2 SVGIG (reference sequence). The CDR3 has 15 amino acids. CDR3 nucleotides: TGTGCCTGGAAAATGGGACAGGGGCGCACCGGGGAGCTGTTTTTT. This sequence encodes CAWKMGQGRTGELFF.

This chain connects TRBV30 to TRBJ1-1; no clear D. This CDR3 contains 15 residues. Germline CDR1 and CDR2: GTSNPN and SVGIG (reference sequence). V was shortened by 3 bases and J by 1 base, with 15 bases between the two germline ends. CDR3 nucleotides: TGTGCCTGGAGGCCTGGCGGGAGGGAGAACACTGAAGCTTTCTTT. Translating it yields CAWRPGGRENTEAFF.

This clonotype was observed many times. The chain carries TRBV4-2 and TRBJ2-1, with 9 nucleotides matching TRBD2. CDR3 length: 19 amino acids. With 0 bases clipped from V and 0 bases from J, the junction kept 9 bases outside the gene matches. Per germline, CDR1 LGHNA and CDR2 YNFKEQ. CDR3 in amino acids: CASSQERRLAGFSYNEQFF. For the CDR3, the DNA is TGTGCCAGCAGCCAAGAACGTAGGCTAGCGGGGTTCTCCTACAATGAGCAGTTCTTC.

This clonotype was seen ten or more times. This chain connects TRBV20-1 to TRBJ2-7; 14 bases align to TRBD2. Germline CDR1 and CDR2: DFQATT and SNEGSKA (reference sequence). With 0 bases clipped from V and 3 bases from J, the junction kept 7 bases outside the gene matches. CDR3 length: 17 amino acids. The CDR3 reads CSARDGTSGSYGYEQYF. Here the CDR3 DNA reads TGCAGTGCTAGAGATGGGACTAGCGGGAGTTACGGCTACGAGCAGTACTTC.

This clonotype appeared many times. The chain is built from TRBV4-2 and TRBJ2-7; no clear D gene. Germline V lookup: CDR1 LGHNA, CDR2 YNFKEQ. V shed 1 base and J shed 2 bases, with 9 bases lying between them. The CDR3 has 14 residues. In DNA, the CDR3 is TGTGCCAGCAGCCAAGTAGACGCGCCCTACGAGCAGTACTTC. Encoded protein: CASSQVDAPYEQYF.

This clonotype was detected only a few times. The chain is built from TRBV7-9 and TRBJ1-1; D may be TRBD1 (5 bases). The germline V gene encodes CDR1 SEHNR and CDR2 FQNEAQ (reference sequence). The CDR3 contains 12 residues. V was cut by 5 bases and J by 7 bases, with 11 bases left in between. The CDR3 DNA sequence: TGTGCCAGCAGCCGACCGGGGGATGAAGCTTTCTTT. This gives the protein CASSRPGDEAFF.

This clonotype has more than one count but fewer than ten. The chain joins TRBV29-1 to TRBJ2-5; D not certain. Trimming stripped 4 bases from V and 13 bases from J, with 16 bases between. From germline, CDR1 is SQVTM and CDR2 ANQGSEA. The CDR3 spans 11 residues. The CDR3 is CSVVPNGVPYF. CDR3 bases: TGCAGCGTTGTCCCGAACGGCGTCCCGTACTTC.

This clonotype was counted many times. J is TRBJ1-2 and V is TRBV21-1; the table calls TRBD1, which could not be checked here. TRBV21-1 has pseudogene status. The CDR3 has 19 residues. CDR3 amino acids: CASSPVSRDRELANYGYTF. The CDR3 region has the DNA TGTGCCAGCAGCCCTGTAAGTCGGGACAGGGAATTAGCTAACTATGGCTACACCTTC.

The chain has TRBV7-9 and TRBJ1-1; maybe TRBD1 (5 bases). The CDR3 has 17 amino acids. The V gene lost 11 bases and the J gene lost 1 base, with 26 bases spanning the gap. Germline CDR1 reads SEHNR; CDR2 reads FQNEAQ (reference sequence). The CDR3 is CAGRGVGSPGKNTEAFF. The CDR3 DNA reads as TGTGCCGGCCGAGGGGTAGGCTCTCCAGGAAAGAACACTGAAGCTTTCTTT.

This clonotype was seen a handful of times. The chain has TRBV5-6 and TRBJ2-3; possibly TRBD2 for D (5 bases). CDR1 is SGHDT, CDR2 YYEEEE, per germline. Trimming took off 0 bases at V and 1 base at J, with 12 bases between the two ends. The CDR3 totals 16 residues. CDR3 bases: TGTGCCAGCAGCTTGGAGGCCCCGGAGGGCACAGATACGCAGTATTTT. Encoded protein: CASSLEAPEGTDTQYF.

This clonotype was seen repeatedly, ten times or more. The chain links TRBV15 to TRBJ2-4; D is possibly TRBD2 (6 bases). V was shortened by 5 bases and J by 0 bases, with 11 bases between the two germline ends. CDR1 is LNHNV, CDR2 YYDKDF, per germline (reference sequence). The CDR3 covers 15 residues. The CDR3 here is CATSSPGLAKNIQYF. CDR3 in DNA: TGTGCCACCAGCTCACCGGGACTAGCCAAAAACATTCAGTACTTC.

There are many counts of this clonotype. The chain combines TRBV13 with TRBJ2-1; D uncertain. Germline V CDR1 and CDR2: PRHDT, FYEKMQ (reference sequence). The CDR3 contains 13 residues. With 2 bases removed from V and 8 bases from J, the gap between germline ends came to 10 bases. CDR3 DNA sequence: TGTGCCAGCAGCTTACAAGTGGCGGATGAGCAGTTCTTC. Its translation is CASSLQVADEQFF.

There are a few counts of this clonotype. The CDR3 DNA follows: TGTGCCAGCAAGTCCCCCGCAAAACTGTTTTTT. Residues: CASKSPAKLFF. This chain joins TRBV6-2 or TRBV6-3 and TRBJ1-4; D unresolved. Between the trimmed V and J ends, which lost 7 bases and 10 bases, there was a span of 10 bases. The CDR3 runs 11 residues. The germline V gene encodes CDR1 MNHEY and CDR2 SVGEGT.

This clonotype was seen at least ten times. The genes are TRBV7-3 and TRBJ2-5; TRBD1 is a possible D gene (7 bases). The CDR3 runs to 19 residues. Trimming took 11 bases from V and 5 from J, leaving 36 bases between them. Germline CDR1 is SGHTA and CDR2 is FQGTGA. CDR3 DNA: TGTGCCCTGTTGCTGGGAGGACAGGCCATTTCACCGAAGATGGAGACCCAGTACTTC. Encoded protein: CALLLGGQAISPKMETQYF. The full variable domain, in which reference TRBV7-3 and TRBJ2-5 provide the parts outside the CDR3, is GAGVSQTPSNKVTEKGKYVELRCDPISGHTALYWYRQSLGQGPEFLIYFQGTGAADDSGLPNDRFFAVRPEGSVSTLKIQRTERGDSAVYLCALLLGGQAISPKMETQYFGPGTRLLVL.

Comments on this clonotype: A junction end diverges from the germline sequence, so it may reflect a read error. This sequence joins TRBV19 and TRBJ1-2, with TRBD1 identical over 7 bases. The V gene's germline CDR1 is LNHDA and CDR2 SQIVND (reference sequence). The CDR3 consists of 13 residues. CDR3: CASRLTGFDGYTF. The CDR3 bases are TGTGCCAGTAGGTTGACAGGGTTTGATGGCTATACCTTC.